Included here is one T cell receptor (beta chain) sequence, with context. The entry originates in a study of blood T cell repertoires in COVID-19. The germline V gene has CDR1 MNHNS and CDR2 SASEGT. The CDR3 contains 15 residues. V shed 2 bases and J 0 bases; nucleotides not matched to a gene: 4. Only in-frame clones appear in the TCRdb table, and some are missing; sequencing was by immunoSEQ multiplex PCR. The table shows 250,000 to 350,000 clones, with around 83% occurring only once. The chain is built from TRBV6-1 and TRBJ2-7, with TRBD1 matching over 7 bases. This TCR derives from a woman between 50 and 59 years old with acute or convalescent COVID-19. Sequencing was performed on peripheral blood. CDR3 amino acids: CASSEPGQYSYEQYF. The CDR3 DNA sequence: TGTGCCAGCAGTGAACCGGGACAGTACTCCTACGAGCAGTACTTC.